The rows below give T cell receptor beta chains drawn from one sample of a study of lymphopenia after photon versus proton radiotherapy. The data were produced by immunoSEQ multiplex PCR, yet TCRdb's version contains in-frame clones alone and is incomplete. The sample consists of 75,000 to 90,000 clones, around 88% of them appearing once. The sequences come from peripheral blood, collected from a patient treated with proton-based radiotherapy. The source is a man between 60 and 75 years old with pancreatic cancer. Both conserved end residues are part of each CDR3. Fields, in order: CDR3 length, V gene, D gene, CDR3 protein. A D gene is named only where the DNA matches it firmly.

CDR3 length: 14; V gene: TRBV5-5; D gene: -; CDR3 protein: CASSRDADTDTQYF
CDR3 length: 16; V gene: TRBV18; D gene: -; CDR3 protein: CASSPLTRGGRNEQFF
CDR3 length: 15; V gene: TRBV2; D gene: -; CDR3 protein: CASSDGPTGNQPQHF
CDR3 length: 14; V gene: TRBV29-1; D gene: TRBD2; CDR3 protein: CSVTPGGASAEQFF
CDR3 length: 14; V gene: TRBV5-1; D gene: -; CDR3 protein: CASSLEGSGNEQFF
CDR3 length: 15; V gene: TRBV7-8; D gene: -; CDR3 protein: CASSLVELISYEQYF
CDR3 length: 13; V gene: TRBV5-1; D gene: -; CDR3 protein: CASSMTVAYEQYF
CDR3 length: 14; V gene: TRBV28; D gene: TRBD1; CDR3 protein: CASSPTGGAWGYTF
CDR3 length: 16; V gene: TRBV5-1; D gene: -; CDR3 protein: CASSGGRGTTTDTQYF
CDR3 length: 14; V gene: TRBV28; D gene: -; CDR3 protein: CASSLWGANGELFF
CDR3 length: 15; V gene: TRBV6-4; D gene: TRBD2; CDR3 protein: CASSRLAGTYNEQFF
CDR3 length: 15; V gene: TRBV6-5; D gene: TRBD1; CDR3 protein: CASSPNRDRSYGYTF
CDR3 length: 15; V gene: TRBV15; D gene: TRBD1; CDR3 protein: CATSSGDRGQQPQHF
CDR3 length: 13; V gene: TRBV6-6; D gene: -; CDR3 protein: CASSYSGRGGYTF
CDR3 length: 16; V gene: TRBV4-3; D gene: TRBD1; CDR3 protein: CASSPYLDRGLYEQYF
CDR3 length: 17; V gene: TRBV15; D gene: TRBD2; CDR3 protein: CATSRDPPGGLYNEQFF
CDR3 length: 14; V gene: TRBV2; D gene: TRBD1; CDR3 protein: CASNEQGVNGEAFF
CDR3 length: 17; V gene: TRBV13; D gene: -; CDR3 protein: CASSLDTPLGRTDTQYF
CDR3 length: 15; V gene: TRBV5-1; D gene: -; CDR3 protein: CASSFRGTPSYEQYF
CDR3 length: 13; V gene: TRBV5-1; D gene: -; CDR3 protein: CASSFQKDEKLFF
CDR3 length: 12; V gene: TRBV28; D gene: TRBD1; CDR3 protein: CASSLGTGSVYF
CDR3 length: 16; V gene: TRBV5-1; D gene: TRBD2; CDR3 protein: CASTLDTGGPSDTQYF
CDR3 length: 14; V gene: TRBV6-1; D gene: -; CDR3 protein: CASSEARGGYGYTF
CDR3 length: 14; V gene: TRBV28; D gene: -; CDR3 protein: CASSSLTRRIEAFF
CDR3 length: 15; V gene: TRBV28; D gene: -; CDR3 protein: CASSLAAGPQETQYF
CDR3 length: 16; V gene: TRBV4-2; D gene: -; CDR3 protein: CASALGSAGGTYEQYF
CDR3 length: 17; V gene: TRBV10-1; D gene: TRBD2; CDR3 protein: CASSPTSGNLSYNEQFF
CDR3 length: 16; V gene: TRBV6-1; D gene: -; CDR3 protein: CASSDDGGISGNTIYF